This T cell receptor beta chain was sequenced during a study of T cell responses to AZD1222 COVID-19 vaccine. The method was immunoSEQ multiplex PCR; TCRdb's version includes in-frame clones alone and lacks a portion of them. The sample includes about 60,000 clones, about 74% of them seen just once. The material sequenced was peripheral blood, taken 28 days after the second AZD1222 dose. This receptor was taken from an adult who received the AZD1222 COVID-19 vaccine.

The CDR3 DNA is TGCGCCAGCAGCCTAACTAGCGGGGGGGCTACGAATGAGCAGTTCTTC. It is translated as CASSLTSGGATNEQFF. The chain uses TRBV5-1 and TRBJ2-1, with 13 bases that match TRBD2. V dropped 4 bases and J dropped 7; count of bases not matched to a gene: 8. The CDR3 is made up of 16 amino acids. Looked up from germline, CDR1 is SGHRS and CDR2 is YFSETQ.